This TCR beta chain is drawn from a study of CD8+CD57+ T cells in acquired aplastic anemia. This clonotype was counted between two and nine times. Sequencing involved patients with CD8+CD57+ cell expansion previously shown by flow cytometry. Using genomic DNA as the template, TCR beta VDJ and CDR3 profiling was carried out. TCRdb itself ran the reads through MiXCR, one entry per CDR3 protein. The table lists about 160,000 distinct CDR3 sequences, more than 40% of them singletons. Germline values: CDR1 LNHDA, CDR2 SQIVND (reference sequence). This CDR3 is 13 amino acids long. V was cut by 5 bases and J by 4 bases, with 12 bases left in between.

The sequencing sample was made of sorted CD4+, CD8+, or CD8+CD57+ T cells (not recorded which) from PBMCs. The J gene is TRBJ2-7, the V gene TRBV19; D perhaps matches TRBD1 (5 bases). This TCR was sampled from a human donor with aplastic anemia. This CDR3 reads CASSVGHPYEQYF. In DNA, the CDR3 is TGTGCCAGTAGTGTAGGACACCCATACGAGCAGTACTTC.